This T cell receptor beta chain was obtained from a study of control samples from healthy donors and cancer patients. Using immunoSEQ multiplex PCR, the repertoire was profiled, and TCRdb retains in-frame clones only, with some absent. The sample gives about 140,000 clones, 94% of which show up once; around 12% is in the top ten. This clone was recorded once. The CDR3 loop spans 14 amino acids. The V end was cut by 2 bases, the J end by 0 bases, with 7 bases between. CDR1 is MNHEY, CDR2 SVGAGI, per germline. This clonotype was sampled from a man in his forties or fifties in good health. Sequencing used blood. The chain couples TRBV6-5 to TRBJ1-1; D uncertain. CDR3 amino acids: CASSYAVLNTEAFF. Written as DNA, the CDR3 is TGTGCCAGCAGTTACGCGGTCCTGAACACTGAAGCTTTCTTT.